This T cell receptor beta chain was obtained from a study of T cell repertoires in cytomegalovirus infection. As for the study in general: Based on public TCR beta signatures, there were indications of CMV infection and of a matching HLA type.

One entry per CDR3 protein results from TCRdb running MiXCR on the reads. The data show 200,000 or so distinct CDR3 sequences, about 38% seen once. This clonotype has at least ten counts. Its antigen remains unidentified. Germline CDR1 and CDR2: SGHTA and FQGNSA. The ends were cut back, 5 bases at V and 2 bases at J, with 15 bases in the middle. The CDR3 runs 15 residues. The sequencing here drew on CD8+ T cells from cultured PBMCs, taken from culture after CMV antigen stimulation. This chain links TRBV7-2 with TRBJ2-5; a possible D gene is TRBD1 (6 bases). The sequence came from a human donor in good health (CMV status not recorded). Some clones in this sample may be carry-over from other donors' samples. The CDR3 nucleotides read TGTGCCAGCAGCCTACCGGGACACTCACAAGAGACCCAGTACTTC. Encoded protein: CASSLPGHSQETQYF. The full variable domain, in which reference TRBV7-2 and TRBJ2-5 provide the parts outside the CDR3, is GAGVSQSPSNKVTEKGKDVELRCDPISGHTALYWYRQSLGQGLEFLIYFQGNSAPDKSGLPSDRFSAERTGGSVSTLTIQRTQQEDSAVYLCASSLPGHSQETQYFGPGTRLLVL.